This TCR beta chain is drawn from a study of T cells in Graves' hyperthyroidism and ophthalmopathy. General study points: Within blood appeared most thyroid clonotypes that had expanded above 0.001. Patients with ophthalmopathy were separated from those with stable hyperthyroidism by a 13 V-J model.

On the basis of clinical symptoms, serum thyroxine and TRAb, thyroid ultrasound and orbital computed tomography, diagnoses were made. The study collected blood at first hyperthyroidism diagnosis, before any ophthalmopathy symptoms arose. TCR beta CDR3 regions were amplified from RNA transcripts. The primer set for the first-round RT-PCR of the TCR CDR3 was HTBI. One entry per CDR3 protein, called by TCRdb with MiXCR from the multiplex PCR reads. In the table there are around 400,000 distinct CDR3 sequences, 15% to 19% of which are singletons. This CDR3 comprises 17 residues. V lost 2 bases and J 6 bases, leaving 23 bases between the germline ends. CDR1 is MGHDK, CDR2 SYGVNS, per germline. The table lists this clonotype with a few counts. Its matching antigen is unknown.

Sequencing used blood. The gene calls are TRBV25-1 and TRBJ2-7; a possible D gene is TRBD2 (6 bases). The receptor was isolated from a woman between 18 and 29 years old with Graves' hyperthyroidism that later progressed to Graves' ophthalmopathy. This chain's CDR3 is CASSEPGRGREKGEQYF. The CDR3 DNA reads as TGTGCCAGCAGTGAACCAGGGCGGGGCAGGGAGAAGGGCGAGCAGTACTTC.